These T cell receptor beta chains were read from a single sample in a study of Ad26.COV2.S vaccination and SARS-CoV-2 variants. The assay was immunoSEQ multiplex PCR, and TCRdb's table has in-frame clones only and misses some. The sample has about 350,000 clones, about 88% seen once. The sample here was peripheral blood, taken in a trial of Ad26.COV2.S vaccine versus placebo. These receptors came from a person between 18 and 65 years old who received the Ad26.COV2.S COVID-19 vaccine or a placebo. Each CDR3 is given with its conserved first and last residue. The order of the fields is V gene, J gene, CDR3 protein.

V gene: TRBV24-1; J gene: TRBJ2-1; CDR3 protein: CATSEPASGGYNEQFF
V gene: TRBV28; J gene: TRBJ1-2; CDR3 protein: CASRPEPKENGYTF
V gene: TRBV7-9; J gene: TRBJ2-3; CDR3 protein: CASSPRSAGPTDTQYF
V gene: TRBV9; J gene: TRBJ2-5; CDR3 protein: CASSVGSGNRRETQYF
V gene: TRBV28; J gene: TRBJ2-7; CDR3 protein: CASSLGGNNYEQYF
V gene: TRBV6-5; J gene: TRBJ1-1; CDR3 protein: CASRAGNTEAFF
V gene: TRBV7-9; J gene: TRBJ1-2; CDR3 protein: CASSLDSEPYGYTF
V gene: TRBV6-6; J gene: TRBJ2-5; CDR3 protein: CASSYPTSGKETQYF
V gene: TRBV7-2; J gene: TRBJ1-1; CDR3 protein: CAAGSGYTEAFF
V gene: TRBV4-3; J gene: TRBJ1-2; CDR3 protein: CASSQDWRTTNYGYTF
V gene: TRBV6-6; J gene: TRBJ1-1; CDR3 protein: CASSYLQGGAFF
V gene: TRBV27; J gene: TRBJ1-5; CDR3 protein: CASSLGQGNQPQHF
V gene: TRBV7-9; J gene: TRBJ2-1; CDR3 protein: CASSPMTGRSNEQFF
V gene: TRBV9; J gene: TRBJ2-7; CDR3 protein: CASSVEGSSYEQYF
V gene: TRBV6-1; J gene: TRBJ2-7; CDR3 protein: CASSEFSRGLIHEQYF
V gene: TRBV5-8; J gene: TRBJ1-6; CDR3 protein: CASSPSRAYNSPLHF
V gene: TRBV19; J gene: TRBJ1-1; CDR3 protein: CASSITADRTTEAFF
V gene: TRBV4-3; J gene: TRBJ2-2; CDR3 protein: CASSQEREGAGELFF
V gene: TRBV10-2; J gene: TRBJ2-5; CDR3 protein: CASSDHGTEQETQYF
V gene: TRBV7-9; J gene: TRBJ2-7; CDR3 protein: CASSARQGLGEQYF
V gene: TRBV7-9; J gene: TRBJ1-4; CDR3 protein: CASSLTGTGNEKLFF
V gene: TRBV2; J gene: TRBJ2-5; CDR3 protein: CASSGGETQYF
V gene: TRBV7-3; J gene: TRBJ1-1; CDR3 protein: CASSPRQGHTEAFF
V gene: TRBV12-5; J gene: TRBJ2-4; CDR3 protein: CGGGPPSPGIQYF
V gene: TRBV7-9; J gene: TRBJ2-7; CDR3 protein: CASSWGTYEQYF
V gene: TRBV5-1; J gene: TRBJ1-4; CDR3 protein: CASSLVPGGYEKLFF
V gene: TRBV5-1; J gene: TRBJ2-1; CDR3 protein: CASRTGNNEQFF
V gene: TRBV7-9; J gene: TRBJ2-7; CDR3 protein: CASSSPGRLAGAYEQYF
V gene: TRBV28; J gene: TRBJ1-2; CDR3 protein: CASTETGVGNYGYTF
V gene: TRBV6-2/TRBV6-3; J gene: TRBJ2-7; CDR3 protein: CASSYDGVRIGEQYF
V gene: TRBV10-2; J gene: TRBJ2-3; CDR3 protein: CASKGGGSSTDTQYF
V gene: TRBV6-5; J gene: TRBJ2-7; CDR3 protein: CASTRDRGSYEQYF
V gene: TRBV27; J gene: TRBJ2-7; CDR3 protein: CASSLATSNYEQYF
V gene: TRBV6-1; J gene: TRBJ2-1; CDR3 protein: CASSESTSGSWQQFF
V gene: TRBV2; J gene: TRBJ2-7; CDR3 protein: CASRGGQLSYEQYF
V gene: TRBV27; J gene: TRBJ1-5; CDR3 protein: CASRQIWGDSNQPQHF
V gene: TRBV7-8; J gene: TRBJ2-3; CDR3 protein: CASSSSGSADTQYF
V gene: TRBV11-2; J gene: TRBJ2-3; CDR3 protein: CASSPIRDTDTQYF
V gene: TRBV7-8; J gene: TRBJ2-2; CDR3 protein: CASSLDRGGTGELFF
V gene: TRBV6-2/TRBV6-3; J gene: TRBJ1-1; CDR3 protein: CASSYSTTGLNTEAFF
V gene: TRBV7-2; J gene: TRBJ1-4; CDR3 protein: CASSSGTGKGEKLFF
V gene: TRBV4-2; J gene: TRBJ2-5; CDR3 protein: CASSPRTSGGANPQETQYF
V gene: TRBV10-3; J gene: TRBJ2-1; CDR3 protein: CAIKGQGGEQFF
V gene: TRBV30; J gene: TRBJ2-7; CDR3 protein: CAWSGRSHEQYF
V gene: TRBV2; J gene: TRBJ2-3; CDR3 protein: CASKDRGDTQYF